This TCR beta chain appears in the sequencing data of a study of shared clonotypes between healthy human individuals. Study-wide findings and caveats: A reduction in generation probabilities was seen for non-shared clonotypes relative to those shared by all four donors.

Sequenced by immunoSEQ multiplex PCR; TCRdb stores in-frame clones only, minus some. The profile shows a few million clones, around 94% of them singletons. Points on this clone: Its antigen is not identified.

Sequenced input: naive CD4+ T cells sorted from blood. Subset defined: CD45RA+ positively selected. The clonotype comes from a man aged 18 to 29 in good health.

The CDR3 loop reads CSGGLGNIQYF. The CDR3 DNA reads as TGCAGTGGGGGCTTGGGGAACATTCAGTACTTC. The chain recombines TRBV20-1 with TRBJ2-4; maybe TRBD1 (5 bases). Germline CDR1 reads DFQATT; CDR2 reads SNEGSKA (reference sequence). The CDR3 runs 11 residues. V dropped 7 bases and J dropped 7 bases, with 11 bases sitting between them.